This T cell receptor beta chain was identified during a study of shared clonotypes between healthy human individuals. General study results and limits: Tissue TCR repertoires likely differ from these blood-only repertoires.

The table came from immunoSEQ multiplex PCR; TCRdb's copy has only in-frame clones and leaves some out. The repertoire has around 2.1 million clones, roughly 91% of them found once; the top ten carry 1.5% to 2%. CD45RO-negative, CCR7-positively selected cells formed the naive CD8 fraction, excluding terminally differentiated effector memory CD45RA+ cells. In germline, CDR1 is SEHNR, CDR2 FQNEAQ (reference sequence). The CDR3 spans 16 residues. Concerning this clone itself: Its antigen remains unidentified. One junction end does not reproduce the germline sequence, and a read error may be involved. The sample contains more than one DNA sequence encoding this CDR3.

The chain employs TRBV7-9 and TRBJ2-3; tentatively, D is TRBD2 (5 bases). This receptor was identified in a man aged 18-30 years in good health. Some clones in this sample may be carry-over from other donors' samples. Material for sequencing was naive CD8+ T cells from PBMCs. This CDR3 is CASRKGAGLSADTQYF. The CDR3 DNA reads as TGTGCTAGCAGAAAGGGAGCCGGCCTTAGCGCAGATACGCAGTATTTT.